The clone carrying this TCR beta chain was recorded many times. The antigen remains unidentified. The data were obtained in a study of T cell repertoires in cytomegalovirus infection. Each CDR3 protein gets one entry after TCRdb re-called the reads with MiXCR. The table has some 940,000 distinct CDR3 sequences, less than 40% seen once. The CDR3 covers 18 residues. V shed 5 bases and J 3 bases; nucleotides not matched to a gene: 8. Germline V gene sequence: CDR1 SGHTA, CDR2 FQGNSA. Sequenced here: cultured CD8+ T cells from PBMCs, sampled from culture after CMV antigen stimulation. The sequence derives from a human donor in good health (CMV status not recorded). Some clones in this sample may be carry-over from other donors' samples. This chain connects TRBV7-2 to TRBJ2-3, with TRBD2 matching 16 bases. CDR3 DNA sequence: TGTGCCAGCAGCCCGGGACTAGCGGGGGGGCAGATAACAGATACGCAGTATTTT. This encodes CASSPGLAGGQITDTQYF. The full variable domain, completed using reference TRBV7-2 and TRBJ2-3, is GAGVSQSPSNKVTEKGKDVELRCDPISGHTALYWYRQSLGQGLEFLIYFQGNSAPDKSGLPSDRFSAERTGGSVSTLTIQRTQQEDSAVYLCASSPGLAGGQITDTQYFGPGTRLTVL.